The clone carrying this T cell receptor (beta chain) was seen only a few times. The target antigen is unknown. The same CDR3 is also encoded by other DNA sequences in this sample. This entry comes from a study of metastatic and nonmetastatic thyroid tumors. Study-wide findings and caveats: It was reported that TCR beta diversity was significantly higher in malignant thyroid tumors than benign nodules, in blood and tumor.

Nobody among the patients had been given any treatment before thyroid surgery. TCRdb re-called the PCR reads with MiXCR. The table lists approximately 74,000 clones, over 12% of them singletons. The CDR3 is 15 amino acids. V lost 1 base and J lost 1; bases outside the gene matches: 6. The germline gives CDR1 DFQATT, CDR2 SNEGSKA (reference sequence). The J gene is TRBJ1-1, the V gene TRBV20-1, with 7 nucleotides matching TRBD1. What was sequenced was blood. This receptor was identified in a male donor with papillary thyroid cancer or a benign thyroid nodule (not recorded which). Some clones in this sample may be carry-over from other donors' samples. CDR3 protein: CSARGQGGGNTEAFF. The CDR3 nucleotides read TGCAGTGCTAGAGGCCAGGGGGGTGGGAACACTGAAGCTTTCTTT.